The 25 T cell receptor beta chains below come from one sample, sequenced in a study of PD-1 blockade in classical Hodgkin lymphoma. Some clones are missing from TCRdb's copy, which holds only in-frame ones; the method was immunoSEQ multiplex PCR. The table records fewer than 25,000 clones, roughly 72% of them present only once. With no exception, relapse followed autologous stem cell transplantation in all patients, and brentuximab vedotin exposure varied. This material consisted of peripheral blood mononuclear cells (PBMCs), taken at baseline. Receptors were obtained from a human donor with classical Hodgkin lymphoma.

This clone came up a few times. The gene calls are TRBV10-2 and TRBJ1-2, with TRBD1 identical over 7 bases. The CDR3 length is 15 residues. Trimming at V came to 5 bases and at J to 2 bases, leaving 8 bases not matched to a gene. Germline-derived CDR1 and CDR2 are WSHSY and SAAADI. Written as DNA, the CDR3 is TGCGCCAGCAGTCGTGACAGGGTTGTGAACTATGGCTACACCTTC. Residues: CASSRDRVVNYGYTF.

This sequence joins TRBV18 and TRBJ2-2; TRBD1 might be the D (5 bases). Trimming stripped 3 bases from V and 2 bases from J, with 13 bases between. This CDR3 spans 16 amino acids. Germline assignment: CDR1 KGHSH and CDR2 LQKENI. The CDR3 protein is CASSPQTGRNTGELFF. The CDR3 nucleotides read TGTGCCAGCTCACCCCAAACAGGAAGAAACACCGGGGAGCTGTTTTTT. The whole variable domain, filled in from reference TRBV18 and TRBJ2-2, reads NAGVMQNPRHLVRRRGQEARLRCSPMKGHSHVYWYRQLPEEGLKFMVYLQKENIIDESGMPKERFSAEFPKEGPSILRIQQVVRGDSAAYFCASSPQTGRNTGELFFGEGSRLTVL.

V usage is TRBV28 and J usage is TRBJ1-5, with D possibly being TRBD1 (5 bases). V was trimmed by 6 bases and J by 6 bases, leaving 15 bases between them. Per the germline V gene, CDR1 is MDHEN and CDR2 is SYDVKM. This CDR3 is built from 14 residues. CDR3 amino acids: CASSSMGEGQPQHF. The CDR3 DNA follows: TGTGCCAGCAGCTCCATGGGGGAGGGTCAGCCCCAGCATTTT.

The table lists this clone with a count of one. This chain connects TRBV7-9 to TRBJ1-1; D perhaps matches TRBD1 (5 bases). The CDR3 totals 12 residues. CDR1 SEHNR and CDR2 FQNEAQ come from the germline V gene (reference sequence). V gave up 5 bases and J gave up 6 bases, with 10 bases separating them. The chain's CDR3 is CASSPGGAEAFF. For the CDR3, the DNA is TGTGCCAGCAGCCCGGGGGGAGCTGAAGCTTTCTTT.

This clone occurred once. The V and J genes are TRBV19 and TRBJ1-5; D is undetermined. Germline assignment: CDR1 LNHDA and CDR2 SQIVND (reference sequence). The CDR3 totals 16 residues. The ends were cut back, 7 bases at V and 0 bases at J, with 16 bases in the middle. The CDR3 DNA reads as TGTGCCAGTACCCGACGGACGGAAAATAGCAATCAGCCCCAGCATTTT. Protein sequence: CASTRRTENSNQPQHF.

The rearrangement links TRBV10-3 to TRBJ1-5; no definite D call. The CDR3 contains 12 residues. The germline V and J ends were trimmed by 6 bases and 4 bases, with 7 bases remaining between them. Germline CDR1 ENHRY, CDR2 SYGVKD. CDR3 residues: CAISGPNQPQHF. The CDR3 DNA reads TGTGCCATCAGCGGACCTAATCAGCCCCAGCATTTT.

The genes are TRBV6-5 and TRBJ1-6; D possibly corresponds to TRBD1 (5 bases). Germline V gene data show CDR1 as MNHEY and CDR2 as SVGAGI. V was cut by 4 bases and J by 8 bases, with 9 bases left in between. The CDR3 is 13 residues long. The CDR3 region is CASSLGEDSPLHF. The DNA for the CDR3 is TGTGCCAGCAGTTTAGGGGAGGATTCACCCCTCCACTTT.

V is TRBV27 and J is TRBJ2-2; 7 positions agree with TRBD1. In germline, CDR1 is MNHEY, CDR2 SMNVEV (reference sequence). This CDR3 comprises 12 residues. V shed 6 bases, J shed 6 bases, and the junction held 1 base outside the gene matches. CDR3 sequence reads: CASSTGAGELFF. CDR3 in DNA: TGTGCCAGCAGCACAGGGGCCGGGGAGCTGTTTTTT.

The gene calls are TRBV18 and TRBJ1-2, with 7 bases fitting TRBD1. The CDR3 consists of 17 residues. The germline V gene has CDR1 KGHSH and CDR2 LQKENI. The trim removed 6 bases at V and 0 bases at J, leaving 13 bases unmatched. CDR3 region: CASSFQGGSRTNYGYTF. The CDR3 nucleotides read TGTGCCAGCTCCTTCCAGGGGGGCTCCCGGACTAACTATGGCTACACCTTC. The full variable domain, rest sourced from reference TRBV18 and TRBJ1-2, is NAGVMQNPRHLVRRRGQEARLRCSPMKGHSHVYWYRQLPEEGLKFMVYLQKENIIDESGMPKERFSAEFPKEGPSILRIQQVVRGDSAAYFCASSFQGGSRTNYGYTFGSGTRLTVV.

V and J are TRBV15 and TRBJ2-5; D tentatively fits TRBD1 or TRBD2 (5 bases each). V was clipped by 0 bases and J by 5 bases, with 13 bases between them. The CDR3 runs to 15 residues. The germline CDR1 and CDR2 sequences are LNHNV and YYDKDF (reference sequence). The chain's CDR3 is CATSRDSGRLETQYF. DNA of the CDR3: TGTGCCACCAGCAGAGACTCGGGGCGGCTCGAGACCCAGTACTTC.

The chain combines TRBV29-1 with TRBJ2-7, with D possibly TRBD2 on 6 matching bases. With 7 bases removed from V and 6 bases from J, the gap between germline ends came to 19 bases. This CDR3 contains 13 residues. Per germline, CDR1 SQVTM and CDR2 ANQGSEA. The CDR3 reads CSGRGSSPGEQYF. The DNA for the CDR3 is TGCAGCGGGCGGGGTAGTTCCCCCGGCGAGCAGTACTTC.

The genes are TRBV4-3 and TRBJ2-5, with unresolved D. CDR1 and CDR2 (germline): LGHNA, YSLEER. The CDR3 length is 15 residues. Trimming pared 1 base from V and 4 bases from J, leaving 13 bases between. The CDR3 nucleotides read TGCGCCAGCAGCCAAGGTCCCATGCGCGGAGAGACCCAGTACTTC. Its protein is CASSQGPMRGETQYF.

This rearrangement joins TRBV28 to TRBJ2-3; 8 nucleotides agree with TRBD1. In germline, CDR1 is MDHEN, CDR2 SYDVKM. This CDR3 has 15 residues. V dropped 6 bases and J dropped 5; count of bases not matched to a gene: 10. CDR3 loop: CASRGPGGAGDTQYF. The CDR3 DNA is TGTGCCAGCAGGGGACCAGGGGGCGCAGGAGATACGCAGTATTTT.

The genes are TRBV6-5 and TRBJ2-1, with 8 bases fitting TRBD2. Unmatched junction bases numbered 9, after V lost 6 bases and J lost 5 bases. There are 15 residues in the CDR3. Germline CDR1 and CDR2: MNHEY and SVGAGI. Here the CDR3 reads CASRPGGRNHNEQFF. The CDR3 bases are TGTGCCAGCAGACCGGGAGGGAGGAACCACAATGAGCAGTTCTTC.

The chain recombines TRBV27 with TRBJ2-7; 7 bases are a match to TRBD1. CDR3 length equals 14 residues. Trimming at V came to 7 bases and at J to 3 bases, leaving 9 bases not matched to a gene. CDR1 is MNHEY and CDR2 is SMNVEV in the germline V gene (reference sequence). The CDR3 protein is CASKNRGQVYEQYF. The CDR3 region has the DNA TGTGCCAGCAAAAACCGAGGACAGGTCTACGAGCAGTACTTC.

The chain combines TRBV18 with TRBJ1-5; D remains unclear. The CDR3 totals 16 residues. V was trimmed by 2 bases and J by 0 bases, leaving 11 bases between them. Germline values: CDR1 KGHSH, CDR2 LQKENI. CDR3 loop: CASSPSDGYSNQPQHF. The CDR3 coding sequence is TGTGCCAGCTCACCATCGGACGGCTATAGCAATCAGCCCCAGCATTTT.

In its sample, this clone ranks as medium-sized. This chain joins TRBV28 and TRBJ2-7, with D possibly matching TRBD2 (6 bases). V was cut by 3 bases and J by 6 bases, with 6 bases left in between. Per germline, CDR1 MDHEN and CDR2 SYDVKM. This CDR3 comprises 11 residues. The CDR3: CASSFGSEQYF. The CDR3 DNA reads TGTGCCAGCAGTTTCGGGAGCGAGCAGTACTTC. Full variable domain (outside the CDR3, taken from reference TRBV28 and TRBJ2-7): DVKVTQSSRYLVKRTGEKVFLECVQDMDHENMFWYRQDPGLGLRLIYFSYDVKMKEKGDIPEGYSVSREKKERFSLILESASTNQTSMYLCASSFGSEQYFGPGTRLTVT.

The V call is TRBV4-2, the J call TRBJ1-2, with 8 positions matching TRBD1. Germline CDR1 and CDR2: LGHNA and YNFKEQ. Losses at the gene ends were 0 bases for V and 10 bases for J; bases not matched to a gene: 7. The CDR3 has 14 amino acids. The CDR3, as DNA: TGTGCCAGCAGCCAAGATCCAGGGACAGGAACCTACACCTTC. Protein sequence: CASSQDPGTGTYTF.

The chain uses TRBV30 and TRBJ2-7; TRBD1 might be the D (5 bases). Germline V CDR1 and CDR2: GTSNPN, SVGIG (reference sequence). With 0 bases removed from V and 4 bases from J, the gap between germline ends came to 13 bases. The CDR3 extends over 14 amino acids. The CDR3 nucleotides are TGTGCCTGGAGTGTTGGCCAGGGATTATACGAGCAGTACTTC. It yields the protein CAWSVGQGLYEQYF. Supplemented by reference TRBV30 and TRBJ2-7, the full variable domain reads SQTIHQWPATLVQPVGSPLSLECTVEGTSNPNLYWYRQAAGRGLQLLFYSVGIGQISSEVPQNLSASRPQDRQFILSSKKLLLSDSGFYLCAWSVGQGLYEQYFGPGTRLTVT.

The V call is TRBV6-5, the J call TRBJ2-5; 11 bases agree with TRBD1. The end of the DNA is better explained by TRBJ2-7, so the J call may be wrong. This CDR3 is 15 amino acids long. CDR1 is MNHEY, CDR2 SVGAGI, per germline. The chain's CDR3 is CASSYGQGATYEQYF. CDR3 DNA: TGTGCCAGCAGTTACGGACAGGGGGCCACCTACGAGCAGTACTTC.

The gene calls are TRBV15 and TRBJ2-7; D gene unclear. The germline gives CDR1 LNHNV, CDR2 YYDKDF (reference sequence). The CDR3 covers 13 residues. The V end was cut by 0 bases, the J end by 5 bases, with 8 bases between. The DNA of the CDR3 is TGTGCCACCAGCAGAGATAACCCCCACGAGCAGTACTTC. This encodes CATSRDNPHEQYF.

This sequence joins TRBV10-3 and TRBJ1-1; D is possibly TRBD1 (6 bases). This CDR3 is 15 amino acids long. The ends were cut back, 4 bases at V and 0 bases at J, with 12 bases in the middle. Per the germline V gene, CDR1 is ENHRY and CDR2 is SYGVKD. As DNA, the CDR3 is TGTGCCATCAGTGTTGAGGGGGTCCTGAACACTGAAGCTTTCTTT. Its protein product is CAISVEGVLNTEAFF.

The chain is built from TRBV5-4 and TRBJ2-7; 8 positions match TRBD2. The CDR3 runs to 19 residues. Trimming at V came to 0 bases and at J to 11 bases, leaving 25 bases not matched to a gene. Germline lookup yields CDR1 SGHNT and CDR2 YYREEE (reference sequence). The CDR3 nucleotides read TGTGCCAGCAGCTTGGACACGGGGACCCTTAAGGCTAGCGGGTTCAAGGAGTACTTC. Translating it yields CASSLDTGTLKASGFKEYF. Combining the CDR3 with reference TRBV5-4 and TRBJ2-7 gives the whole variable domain ETGVTQSPTHLIKTRGQQVTLRCSSQSGHNTVSWYQQALGQGPQFIFQYYREEENGRGNFPPRFSGLQFPNYSSELNVNALELDDSALYLCASSLDTGTLKASGFKEYFGPGTRLTVT.

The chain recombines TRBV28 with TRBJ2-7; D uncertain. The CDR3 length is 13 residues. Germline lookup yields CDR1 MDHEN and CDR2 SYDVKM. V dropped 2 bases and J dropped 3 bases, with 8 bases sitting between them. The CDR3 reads CASSLGAVYEQYF. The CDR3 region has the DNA TGTGCCAGCAGTTTAGGAGCAGTCTACGAGCAGTACTTC.

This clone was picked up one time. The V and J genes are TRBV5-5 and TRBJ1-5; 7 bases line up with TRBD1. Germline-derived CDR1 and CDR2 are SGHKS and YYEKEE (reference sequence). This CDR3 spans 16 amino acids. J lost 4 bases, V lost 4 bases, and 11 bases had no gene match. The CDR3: CASSLPGTDLNQPQHF. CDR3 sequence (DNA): TGTGCCAGCAGCCTCCCCGGGACAGACCTTAATCAGCCCCAGCATTTT.